Described below is a single T cell receptor beta chain sequence and its context. The antigen remains undetermined. A CD45RO/CCR7/CD25/CD127/CD95/CD27 panel sorted naive, central memory, regulatory and stem cell-like memory CD4+ cells. Isolated RNA was reverse transcribed in full, so expressed TCRB transcripts were sequenced. Only in-frame clones appear in the TCRdb table, and some are missing; sequencing was by immunoSEQ multiplex PCR. The sample records roughly 300,000 clones, around 9.3% being singletons. This CDR3 has 15 residues. CDR1 is SGDLS and CDR2 is YYNGEE in the germline V gene. Trimming cost V 0 bases and J 7 bases, with 13 bases left between them. This specimen comes from a study of beta chain features in type 1 diabetes. Study in general: Over all samples combined, 107,917,701 sorted cells were examined.

The study's findings and limits: Across all four CD4+ subsets, people with type 1 diabetes showed modestly shorter TCRB CDR3s.

The chain carries TRBV9 and TRBJ1-4; no reliable D call. The receptor's source is a man aged 25 to 45 with type 1 diabetes. Material: central memory CD4+ T cells from blood. The CDR3 DNA reads as TGTGCCAGCAGCGTAGCTCCCAGGACGGGTGAAAAACTGTTTTTT. It codes for CASSVAPRTGEKLFF.